The rows below give T cell receptor beta chains drawn from one sample of a study of blood T cell repertoires in COVID-19. Using immunoSEQ multiplex PCR, the repertoire was profiled, and TCRdb retains in-frame clones only, with some absent. In the table there are around 300,000 clones, around 85% of which are singletons. Sequenced: PBMCs or T cells enriched from blood (not recorded which). These receptors came from a woman in her forties or fifties who had recovered from COVID-19. CDR3s include the opening cysteine and the closing phenylalanine or tryptophan. The D gene is left open where the match is weak. Expanded clones get a size class; other rows say once, few or many, or leave the size out.

TGCGCCAGCAGCAGCGGGACGGCTGGAAACACCATATATTTT,CASSSGTAGNTIYF,NA,TRBJ1-3,NA,TRBV5-1,14
TGTGCCAGCAGTTCGACAGGATCAGATGAAAAACTGTTTTTT,CASSSTGSDEKLFF,NA,TRBJ1-4,NA,TRBV27,14
TGTGCCAGCAGTTTACGGGGAGATGCCGGGGAGCTGTTTTTT,CASSLRGDAGELFF,NA,TRBJ2-2,few,TRBV27,14
TGTGCCAGCAAAAGGGGAACCGACACCGGGGAGCTGTTTTTT,CASKRGTDTGELFF,NA,TRBJ2-2,NA,TRBV9,14
TGTGCCACCAGTGTCCCTTCGACAGCCTTTGGCACTGAAGCTTTCTTT,CATSVPSTAFGTEAFF,NA,TRBJ1-1,once,TRBV24-1,16
TGCGCCAGCAGTGAGGGCGGAGACACCGGGGAGCTGTTTTTT,CASSEGGDTGELFF,NA,TRBJ2-2,NA,TRBV10-1,14
TGTGCCAGCAGCACGACAGAATTTTATGCTTTCTTT,CASSTTEFYAFF,NA,TRBJ1-1,NA,TRBV7-9,12
TGTGCCAGCAGCTTAGCGGGAGGGGTCGAGACCCAGTACTTC,CASSLAGGVETQYF,TRBD2,TRBJ2-5,NA,TRBV5-4,14
TGTGTCACAGCGGACAGGGACACTGAAGCTTTCTTT,CVTADRDTEAFF,TRBD1,TRBJ1-1,NA,TRBV24-1,12
TGTGCCAGCCAGGGGGGTGGCAATCAGCCCCAGCATTTT,CASQGGGNQPQHF,TRBD1,TRBJ1-5,NA,TRBV11-3,13
TGTGCCAGCAGCCCACGACAGGGGGGGAACACTGAAGCTTTCTTT,CASSPRQGGNTEAFF,TRBD1,TRBJ1-1,NA,TRBV7-8,15
TGTGCCAGCAGTGTAAGGGGCGGGGGGTACGAGCAGTACTTC,CASSVRGGGYEQYF,TRBD2,TRBJ2-7,NA,TRBV2,14
TGCGCCAGCAGCCAAGTTTGGCAGGGTCGGGATCAGCCCCAGCATTTT,CASSQVWQGRDQPQHF,NA,TRBJ1-5,NA,TRBV4-1,16
TGTGCCAGCAGCCCACTAGCGAACTCTTACAATGAGCAGTTCTTC,CASSPLANSYNEQFF,TRBD2,TRBJ2-1,NA,TRBV7-2,15
TGTGCCAGCAGCTTGGAGCGGGGTGTGGATCAGCCCCAGCATTTT,CASSLERGVDQPQHF,NA,TRBJ1-5,NA,TRBV5-8,15
TGTGCCAGCAGCTATAAAGCGGGACCCGGAGGTCCAGATACGCAGTATTTT,CASSYKAGPGGPDTQYF,TRBD2,TRBJ2-3,NA,TRBV7-8,17
TGTGCCAGCAGCCGGACAGGTAGCTCCTACGAGCAGTACTTC,CASSRTGSSYEQYF,TRBD1,TRBJ2-7,NA,TRBV3-1/TRBV3-2,14
TGTGCCACCAGTGATAGGACAGGGGCCTTCAATCAGCCCCAGCATTTT,CATSDRTGAFNQPQHF,TRBD1,TRBJ1-5,NA,TRBV24-1,16
TGTGCCAGCAGCTTATTAACAGATACGCAGTATTTT,CASSLLTDTQYF,NA,TRBJ2-3,NA,TRBV7-9,12
TGCGCCAGCAGTGCCTCCGGGACTAGCCCCTACGAGCAGTACTTC,CASSASGTSPYEQYF,TRBD2,TRBJ2-7,few,TRBV10-1,15
TGTGCCATCAGTGAGTCGGCAGGGGGTCGAGGCTACACCTTC,CAISESAGGRGYTF,TRBD1,TRBJ1-2,NA,TRBV10-3,14
TGTGCCAGCATCGTTGACAGGGCTACCGGGGAGCTGTTTTTT,CASIVDRATGELFF,TRBD1,TRBJ2-2,NA,TRBV6-5,14
TGTGCCAGCAGTTCAGGCCCCTCCTACGAGCAGTACTTC,CASSSGPSYEQYF,NA,TRBJ2-7,NA,TRBV12-3/TRBV12-4,13
TGCAGCGTTGAACGCGGATACGAGCAGTACTTC,CSVERGYEQYF,NA,TRBJ2-7,NA,TRBV29-1,11
TGTGCCAGTAGTATGGCAGGCGTTGGGGGACTCAAAGACAATGAGCAGTTCTTC,CASSMAGVGGLKDNEQFF,NA,TRBJ2-1,NA,TRBV19,18
TGTGCCAGCAGCTCACCAGCGGGAGGGCCGGTAAGCGAGCAGTACTTC,CASSSPAGGPVSEQYF,TRBD2,TRBJ2-7,NA,TRBV7-2,16
TGTGCCAGCAGCGACAGGGTCGAGCAGTACTTC,CASSDRVEQYF,TRBD1,TRBJ2-7,NA,TRBV12-3/TRBV12-4,11
TGCGCCAGCAGCCTTCCCGGGACAGGGAACGAAAAACTGTTTTTT,CASSLPGTGNEKLFF,TRBD1,TRBJ1-4,NA,TRBV4-1,15
TGTGCCAGCAGCTTACGTCCCCAGCATTTT,CASSLRPQHF,NA,TRBJ1-5,once,TRBV7-6,10
TGTGCCAGTAGTATTGAGGGCAGGGGAATCGGCAATCAGCCCCAGCATTTT,CASSIEGRGIGNQPQHF,NA,TRBJ1-5,NA,TRBV19,17
TGTGCCAGCATTAGAGATGGGGCGGCTCAGCCCCAGCATTTT,CASIRDGAAQPQHF,NA,TRBJ1-5,NA,TRBV6-5,14
TGTGCCAGCAGTGACTCGGGGGCTAGCGGAAATGAGCAGTTCTTC,CASSDSGASGNEQFF,NA,TRBJ2-1,few,TRBV6-4,15
TGTGCCAGCAGCCAAGAGCCCCATCTAGCGGGCTCCTACAATGAGCAGTTCTTC,CASSQEPHLAGSYNEQFF,TRBD2,TRBJ2-1,NA,TRBV3-1/TRBV3-2,18
TGTGCCAGCAGCTGGGATCTGGACTTTACTGAAGCTTTCTTT,CASSWDLDFTEAFF,NA,TRBJ1-1,once,TRBV14,14
TGTGCCAGCAGCTTAAACAGGGTGACAGATACGCAGTATTTT,CASSLNRVTDTQYF,NA,TRBJ2-3,NA,TRBV11-2,14
TGCGCCAGCAGCCTTACCGTTACCAGGGGAAATCAGCCCCAGCATTTT,CASSLTVTRGNQPQHF,NA,TRBJ1-5,NA,TRBV4-1,16
TGTGCCACCAGTGAGCCAACAGGGGGCTCGAGCTATGGCTACACCTTC,CATSEPTGGSSYGYTF,TRBD1,TRBJ1-2,once,TRBV24-1,16
TGTGCCAGCAGTTTAGGGCTAGCGGGGTACCAAGAGACCCAGTACTTC,CASSLGLAGYQETQYF,TRBD2,TRBJ2-5,NA,TRBV28,16
TGTGCCAGCAAAAGGACAGGGGGAAATCAGCCCCAGCATTTT,CASKRTGGNQPQHF,TRBD1,TRBJ1-5,NA,TRBV27,14
TGTGCCAGCAGCGGCGGGAACCTAGAGACCCAGTACTTC,CASSGGNLETQYF,NA,TRBJ2-5,once,TRBV5-6,13
TGTGCCAGCAGCAAAACTAGCGGGTCCTACAATGAGCAGTTCTTC,CASSKTSGSYNEQFF,TRBD2,TRBJ2-1,NA,TRBV5-6,15
TGTGCCAGCAGTTTAGTGTCAGGGTTGTGGGGAGCTTTCTTT,CASSLVSGLWGAFF,NA,TRBJ1-1,NA,TRBV28,14
TGTGCCAGCTCACCCCTTCCCCGCGGTAAAGAAAAACTGTTTTTT,CASSPLPRGKEKLFF,NA,TRBJ1-4,NA,TRBV18,15
TGTGCCAGCAGTGAATCCGGGGGGTGGACCGGGGAGCTGTTTTTT,CASSESGGWTGELFF,TRBD2,TRBJ2-2,NA,TRBV2,15
TGCAGCGTTGGACCAAAAGGACAGGGGGCTGGGGAGACCCAGTACTTC,CSVGPKGQGAGETQYF,TRBD1,TRBJ2-5,NA,TRBV29-1,16
TGTGCCAGCAGTCTGGGGGGTCGAGGCTACACCTTC,CASSLGGRGYTF,NA,TRBJ1-2,NA,TRBV12-3/TRBV12-4,12
TGTGCCAGCTCACCACGGGTCGGGGTACAAGAGACCCAGTACTTC,CASSPRVGVQETQYF,NA,TRBJ2-5,NA,TRBV18,15
TGTGCCAGCAGTTCCGGGTTTTACGAGCAGTACTTC,CASSSGFYEQYF,NA,TRBJ2-7,NA,TRBV28,12
TGTGCCAGCAGCCTCCGGGGAAACCAAGAGACCCAGTACTTC,CASSLRGNQETQYF,NA,TRBJ2-5,NA,TRBV7-2,14
TGTGCCAGCCTGAGGCAGGGCAACACTGAAGCTTTCTTT,CASLRQGNTEAFF,NA,TRBJ1-1,NA,TRBV7-9,13
TGTGCCTGGAGTGTATTTAGAGATGGCTACACCTTC,CAWSVFRDGYTF,NA,TRBJ1-2,NA,TRBV30,12
TGCGCCAGCAGCCAACAATTTGGAGAGCAGCAGCCCCAGCATTTT,CASSQQFGEQQPQHF,NA,TRBJ1-5,NA,TRBV4-1,15
TGTGCCAGCAGCCCCCGGGAGGGAAACACCATATATTTT,CASSPREGNTIYF,NA,TRBJ1-3,NA,TRBV7-2,13
TGTGCCTGGAGCACTAGCGGAAGCAGCACAGATACGCAGTATTTT,CAWSTSGSSTDTQYF,TRBD2,TRBJ2-3,NA,TRBV30,15
TGTGCCAGCAGCGTTCAGTCCAACGTCCTGACTTTC,CASSVQSNVLTF,NA,TRBJ2-6,once,TRBV9,12
TGTGCCAGCAGGCACAACCGGAGAGTCGGCACCATATATTTT,CASRHNRRVGTIYF,NA,TRBJ1-3,NA,TRBV6-5,14
TGTGCCAGTAGTCTCACGAGGGAAGCGGATTCACCCCTCCACTTT,CASSLTREADSPLHF,NA,TRBJ1-6,NA,TRBV19,15
TGTGCCAGCAGCCAAGCGCAGGGGACGACTGAAGCTTTCTTT,CASSQAQGTTEAFF,NA,TRBJ1-1,NA,TRBV7-8,14
TGTGCCAGTAGTCGCCGACAGGGGACTAATGAAAAACTGTTTTTT,CASSRRQGTNEKLFF,TRBD1,TRBJ1-4,NA,TRBV19,15
TGTGCCAGTTTATTGGACAGAAATAATGAAAAACTGTTTTTT,CASLLDRNNEKLFF,NA,TRBJ1-4,once,TRBV2,14